A selection of T cell receptor beta chains follows, all from one sample in a study of blood T cell repertoires in COVID-19. Sequencing used immunoSEQ multiplex PCR; TCRdb keeps in-frame clones, though not all of them. The sample consists of about 190,000 clones, over 75% of them appearing once. The sample comprised peripheral blood. The receptors were sampled from a woman older than 75 with active or convalescent COVID-19. The CDR3 runs from the conserved cysteine through the conserved F or W. The D gene is left open where the match is weak. Clone size, where shown, is once, few, many, or a class for clones that have expanded.

V: TRBV9; J: TRBJ2-1; size: -; D: -; CDR3: CASSVAEYNEQFF; DNA: TGTGCCAGCAGCGTCGCGGAGTACAATGAGCAGTTCTTC
V: TRBV30; J: TRBJ1-2; size: few; D: -; CDR3: CAWSSGILGYTF; DNA: TGTGCCTGGAGTTCAGGGATTCTCGGCTACACCTTC
V: TRBV7-2; J: TRBJ2-3; size: -; D: TRBD2; CDR3: CASSYRLAGGPDTQYF; DNA: TGTGCCAGCAGCTATAGGCTAGCGGGAGGGCCAGATACGCAGTATTTT
V: TRBV7-2; J: TRBJ1-3; size: -; D: TRBD1; CDR3: CASSLLPGTGARAGNTIYF; DNA: TGTGCCAGCAGCCTCCTGCCCGGGACAGGGGCCAGAGCTGGAAACACCATATATTTT
V: TRBV15; J: TRBJ1-1; size: -; D: TRBD1; CDR3: CATSREDRGPEAFF; DNA: TGTGCCACCAGCAGAGAAGACAGGGGCCCTGAAGCTTTCTTT
V: TRBV4-1; J: TRBJ2-7; size: -; D: -; CDR3: CASSLAGNYEQYF; DNA: TGCGCCAGCAGCCTCGCGGGAAACTACGAGCAGTACTTC
V: TRBV5-6; J: TRBJ1-6; size: once; D: -; CDR3: CASIHRGSWESPLHF; DNA: TGTGCCAGCATCCACCGGGGGAGTTGGGAATCACCCCTCCACTTT
V: TRBV5-4; J: TRBJ1-6; size: -; D: TRBD1; CDR3: CASSRDRPSPLHF; DNA: TGTGCCAGCAGCCGGGACAGGCCTTCACCCCTCCACTTT
V: TRBV6-6; J: TRBJ2-3; size: -; D: TRBD1; CDR3: CASSNQGQSSTDTQYF; DNA: TGTGCCAGCAGCAACCAGGGACAGTCTAGCACAGATACGCAGTATTTT
V: TRBV19; J: TRBJ2-7; size: -; D: TRBD1; CDR3: CASSTPGQGAGEQYF; DNA: TGTGCCAGTAGTACCCCAGGACAGGGGGCTGGGGAGCAGTACTTC
V: TRBV2; J: TRBJ2-5; size: -; D: -; CDR3: CASSDQGETQYF; DNA: TGTGCCAGCAGTGATCAGGGAGAGACCCAGTACTTC
V: TRBV7-2; J: TRBJ2-2; size: -; D: -; CDR3: CASSLSPSHRVLGSGELFF; DNA: TGTGCCAGCAGCTTATCCCCTTCTCACAGGGTTTTGGGGTCCGGGGAGCTGTTTTTT
V: TRBV19; J: TRBJ1-3; size: -; D: -; CDR3: CASSNRGGTGNTIYF; DNA: TGTGCCAGTAGTAACCGGGGCGGGACTGGAAACACCATATATTTT
V: TRBV6-6; J: TRBJ2-7; size: -; D: TRBD1; CDR3: CASSLPGQGNYEQYF; DNA: TGTGCCAGCAGCCTCCCGGGACAGGGAAACTACGAGCAGTACTTC
V: TRBV6-1; J: TRBJ1-1; size: -; D: -; CDR3: CASSEASGLEAFF; DNA: TGTGCCAGCAGTGAAGCGTCAGGATTAGAAGCTTTCTTT
V: TRBV12-3/TRBV12-4; J: TRBJ1-2; size: -; D: -; CDR3: CASSLQAIYGYTF; DNA: TGTGCCAGCAGTTTACAGGCTATCTATGGCTACACCTTC
V: TRBV28; J: TRBJ1-1; size: -; D: -; CDR3: CASRHQGSTEAFF; DNA: TGTGCCAGCCGACATCAGGGAAGCACTGAAGCTTTCTTT
V: TRBV5-6; J: TRBJ1-2; size: -; D: -; CDR3: CASSLGGYGSYGYTF; DNA: TGTGCCAGCAGCTTGGGCGGGTATGGTTCCTATGGCTACACCTTC
V: TRBV13; J: TRBJ2-2; size: few; D: TRBD2; CDR3: CASSELVASGTGELFF; DNA: TGTGCCAGCAGCGAGTTGGTGGCTAGCGGTACCGGGGAGCTGTTTTTT
V: TRBV6-1; J: TRBJ1-6; size: -; D: -; CDR3: CASSESAGVESHNSPLHF; DNA: TGTGCCAGCAGTGAGTCTGCCGGAGTCGAATCCCATAATTCACCCCTCCACTTT
V: TRBV9; J: TRBJ1-1; size: -; D: TRBD1; CDR3: CASSDRDRTFSGTEAFF; DNA: TGTGCCAGCAGCGACCGGGACAGAACTTTTAGCGGCACTGAAGCTTTCTTT
V: TRBV6-5; J: TRBJ1-1; size: few; D: TRBD1; CDR3: CASSSYRGRSEAFF; DNA: TGTGCCAGCAGCTCTTACAGGGGGCGTTCCGAAGCTTTCTTT
V: TRBV6-6; J: TRBJ1-1; size: -; D: -; CDR3: CASSYAIQVMAFF; DNA: TGTGCCAGCAGTTACGCTATACAGGTCATGGCTTTCTTT
V: TRBV7-9; J: TRBJ2-2; size: -; D: TRBD2; CDR3: CASSFGSGANTGELFF; DNA: TGTGCCAGCAGCTTCGGGAGCGGGGCGAACACCGGGGAGCTGTTTTTT
V: TRBV29-1; J: TRBJ1-1; size: -; D: -; CDR3: CSVAPRVNTEAFF; DNA: TGCAGCGTTGCACCCAGGGTAAACACTGAAGCTTTCTTT
V: TRBV9; J: TRBJ2-2; size: -; D: -; CDR3: CASSEDQGTGELFF; DNA: TGTGCCAGCAGCGAGGACCAGGGAACCGGGGAGCTGTTTTTT
V: TRBV7-9; J: TRBJ2-7; size: -; D: -; CDR3: CASSRSYEQYF; DNA: TGTGCCAGCAGTCGCAGCTACGAGCAGTACTTC
V: TRBV28; J: TRBJ2-7; size: -; D: -; CDR3: CASSSPGNSYEQYF; DNA: TGTGCCAGCAGTTCACCGGGAAACTCCTACGAGCAGTACTTC
V: TRBV28; J: TRBJ1-6; size: -; D: -; CDR3: CASRVSGRYNSPLHF; DNA: TGTGCCAGCAGGGTGAGTGGGCGTTATAATTCACCCCTCCACTTT
V: TRBV5-5; J: TRBJ2-5; size: -; D: -; CDR3: CASSRGTVQETQYF; DNA: TGTGCCAGCAGCCGCGGGACAGTCCAAGAGACCCAGTACTTC
V: TRBV4-1; J: TRBJ2-7; size: -; D: -; CDR3: CASSQARGDYEQYF; DNA: TGCGCCAGCAGCCAGGCCAGGGGGGACTACGAGCAGTACTTC
V: TRBV28; J: TRBJ2-7; size: -; D: -; CDR3: CASSWSYEQYF; DNA: TGTGCCAGCAGTTGGAGCTACGAGCAGTACTTC
V: TRBV5-4; J: TRBJ1-2; size: once; D: -; CDR3: CASSFPGGYGYTF; DNA: TGTGCCAGCAGCTTTCCGGGTGGCTATGGCTACACCTTC
V: TRBV28; J: TRBJ1-2; size: -; D: -; CDR3: CASSVGLANYGYTF; DNA: TGTGCCAGCAGTGTCGGACTAGCTAACTATGGCTACACCTTC
V: TRBV27; J: TRBJ1-2; size: -; D: -; CDR3: CASSLAGTAPNPARGYTF; DNA: TGTGCCAGCAGTTTAGCGGGGACGGCCCCCAACCCGGCCCGGGGCTACACCTTC
V: TRBV7-2; J: TRBJ2-7; size: -; D: -; CDR3: CASSLVRGSYEQYF; DNA: TGTGCCAGCAGCTTAGTCCGGGGCTCCTACGAGCAGTACTTC
V: TRBV10-2; J: TRBJ2-3; size: -; D: -; CDR3: CASSDVGRTDTQYF; DNA: TGCGCCAGCAGTGACGTAGGGAGAACAGATACGCAGTATTTT
V: TRBV6-4; J: TRBJ1-5; size: -; D: TRBD1; CDR3: CASSQDRGNQPQHF; DNA: TGTGCCAGCAGCCAGGACAGGGGGAATCAGCCCCAGCATTTT
V: TRBV5-5; J: TRBJ2-1; size: -; D: -; CDR3: CASSLHHSSPSSYNEQFF; DNA: TGTGCCAGCAGCTTACATCACAGTTCACCCAGCTCCTACAATGAGCAGTTCTTC
V: TRBV6-6; J: TRBJ2-5; size: -; D: -; CDR3: CASRRLGHQETQYF; DNA: TGTGCCAGCAGGCGTCTGGGCCACCAAGAGACCCAGTACTTC
V: TRBV20-1; J: TRBJ2-3; size: few; D: -; CDR3: CSARDGRGQYF; DNA: TGCAGTGCTAGAGATGGAAGAGGGCAGTATTTT
V: TRBV7-8; J: TRBJ2-7; size: -; D: -; CDR3: CASSRTGIGSKESYEQYF; DNA: TGTGCCAGCAGCAGGACCGGGATCGGAAGTAAAGAATCCTACGAGCAGTACTTC
V: TRBV4-3; J: TRBJ1-1; size: -; D: -; CDR3: CASSQDWRSNTEAFF; DNA: TGCGCCAGCAGCCAAGATTGGAGGAGCAACACTGAAGCTTTCTTT
V: TRBV29-1; J: TRBJ1-2; size: -; D: TRBD1; CDR3: CSVMTGTYGYTF; DNA: TGCAGCGTCATGACAGGGACCTATGGCTACACCTTC
V: TRBV4-2; J: TRBJ1-6; size: -; D: -; CDR3: CASSQGAVSYNSPLHF; DNA: TGTGCCAGCAGCCAAGGGGCAGTATCTTATAATTCACCCCTCCACTTT
V: TRBV4-3; J: TRBJ2-3; size: -; D: TRBD2; CDR3: CASSRGGGSTDTQYF; DNA: TGCGCCAGCAGCCGGGGCGGGGGGAGCACAGATACGCAGTATTTT